The source of this TCR beta chain is a study of blood T cell repertoires in COVID-19. Per the study methods: Reference gene primer amplification yielded estimated nucleated cell counts. Repertoires were generated with immunoSEQ multiplex PCR, while TCRdb's copy carries only in-frame clones and drops some. From that table come the V and J calls and clone size; the DNA was used to work out D and trimming. The sample carries 150,000 to 200,000 clones, about 80% recorded once. Looked up from germline, CDR1 is SGDLS and CDR2 is YYNGEE. The CDR3 runs to 17 residues. V was cut by 0 bases and J by 0 bases, with 13 bases left in between.

The sequence came from a human donor with acute or convalescent COVID-19. The donor label of this sample is uncertain. The rearrangement joins TRBV9 to TRBJ2-1; possibly TRBD2 for D (6 bases). Sequencing was performed on peripheral blood. The CDR3 DNA is TGTGCCAGCAGCGTAGGCGGGGTAGGGAGCTCCTACAATGAGCAGTTCTTC. Its protein is CASSVGGVGSSYNEQFF.